One and the same sample provided the 6 T cell receptor beta chains below, sequenced in a study of tumor-infiltrating lymphocytes in primary liver carcinoma. Synthesis of TCR beta cDNA was carried out from around 540 ng total RNA with a constant-region primer. Construction of TCR beta libraries relied on three successive nested multiplex PCR rounds employing slightly modified ARM-PCR. TRBV1-TRBV30 forward primers paired with a C-beta reverse primer were used in the first two PCR rounds, which ran 9 to 10 cycles each. MiXCR, run by TCRdb on the multiplex PCR reads, gives a single entry per CDR3 protein. The data contain some 180,000 distinct CDR3 sequences, 60% of them seen just once; the ten biggest clones take up about 72%. Both blood RNA, taken from unsorted whole blood, and germline DNA were extracted. The sequencing input was peripheral blood. The receptors here all came from a man in his forties or fifties with primary liver carcinoma and hepatitis B virus infection.

To note about this clonotype: In this CDR3 the conserved last residue, phenylalanine or tryptophan, is missing, so a read error is likely. The chain uses TRBV11-1 and TRBJ1-1; D might be TRBD1 (6 bases). Germline CDR1 and CDR2: SGHAT and FQDESV (reference sequence). Trimming took off 7 bases at V and 6 bases at J, with 15 bases between the two ends. CDR3 length equals 13 residues. The chain's CDR3 is CASTSGATAEAFS. In nucleotides, the CDR3 is TGTGCCAGCACGTCGGGGGCCACCGCTGAAGCTTTCTCT.

In this sample, this clonotype turned up a few times. The chain uses TRBV5-1 and TRBJ2-3; D is perhaps TRBD2 (6 bases). Per germline, CDR1 SGHRS and CDR2 YFSETQ. The CDR3 has 15 residues. V was pared by 0 bases and J by 1 base, with 9 bases between. The CDR3 region is CASSLDGTRTDTQYF. Here the CDR3 DNA reads TGCGCCAGCAGCTTGGACGGGACTCGCACAGATACGCAGTATTTT.

The gene calls are TRBV6-2 or TRBV6-3 and TRBJ2-3; TRBD2 matches at 7 bases. After removal of 6 bases from V and 5 bases from J, the junction contained 20 bases not matched to a gene. The germline gives CDR1 MNHEY, CDR2 SVGEGT. The CDR3 runs to 18 residues. CDR3 sequence reads: CASSYHKTRRGFGDTQYF. CDR3 coding DNA: TGTGCCAGCAGCTACCACAAAACTAGGCGGGGGTTTGGAGATACGCAGTATTTT.

V is TRBV10-3 and J is TRBJ2-3; 7 bases line up with TRBD1. Germline assignment: CDR1 ENHRY and CDR2 SYGVKD. With V trimmed by 7 bases and J by 0 bases, 4 bases remained unmatched. The CDR3 is 14 amino acids. Here the CDR3 reads CAINPTGSTDTQYF. CDR3 in DNA: TGTGCCATCAACCCGACAGGGAGCACAGATACGCAGTATTTT.

For the CDR3, the DNA is TGCAGCGTTTTAGATGGCGGGAGAACTTCTCAGTACTTC. Its protein is CSVLDGGRTSQYF. The chain uses TRBV29-1 and TRBJ2-7; 7 nucleotides align to TRBD2. CDR1 and CDR2 (germline): SQVTM, ANQGSEA. The CDR3 is 13 amino acids. Trimming took 5 bases from V and 10 from J; bases not matched to a gene: 14.

This chain uses TRBV6-5 with TRBJ1-5, with D perhaps TRBD1 (5 bases). Trimming took off 9 bases at V and 4 bases at J, with 19 bases between the two ends. CDR3 length equals 15 residues. Germline CDR1 reads MNHEY; CDR2 reads SVGAGI. In nucleotides, the CDR3 is TGTGCCAGTCCCACGGGGATTTGGGGGAATCAGCCCCAGCATTTT. Translated: CASPTGIWGNQPQHF.